Detailed here is one TCR beta chain. This sample was taken from a study of blood T cell repertoires in COVID-19. Study information: The United States, Italy and Spain supplied acute and convalescent COVID-19 samples. In each case, the material was cDNA or gDNA derived from T cells, B-cell-depleted T cells, or PBMCs.

Germline values: CDR1 MNHEY, CDR2 SVGAGI. The trim removed 10 bases at V and 7 bases at J, leaving 11 bases unmatched. The CDR3 sequence is 14 residues long. Methods used by the authors: Estimates of nucleated cell counts were drawn from the amplification of reference gene primers. The protocol was immunoSEQ multiplex PCR, while the TCRdb copy is restricted to in-frame clones and leaves out a portion. V and J calls and clone size are as listed in that table; D and trimming were resolved from the DNA. The table shows about 80,000 clones, with around 69% occurring only once. Sequenced sample: peripheral blood. This receptor was taken from a man between 65 and 85 years old with active or convalescent COVID-19. This chain uses TRBV6-5 with TRBJ1-4, with 8 bases identical to TRBD1. The CDR3 is CAMLPGQGAEKLFF. In DNA form, the CDR3 reads TGTGCCATGCTACCCGGACAGGGAGCTGAAAAACTGTTTTTT.